Listed below are T cell receptor beta chains from one sample, sequenced in a study of CD8 T cells in ankylosing spondylitis. MiXCR, run by TCRdb on the 5' RACE reads, gives a single entry per CDR3 protein. The sample lists about 69,000 distinct CDR3 sequences; about 5.7% were seen once. The sample comprised blood, either unsorted or a sorted T cell fraction (not recorded which). The source is a male donor with ankylosing spondylitis or in good health (not recorded which). The conserved cysteine and the conserved F or W are not part of the CDR3 here.

j_gene: TRBJ2-2; len: 12; v_gene: TRBV2; CDR3aa: ASTTQGVTGELF
j_gene: TRBJ2-2; len: 13; v_gene: TRBV18; CDR3aa: ASSPGTTNTGELF
j_gene: TRBJ2-5; len: 14; v_gene: TRBV2; CDR3aa: ASSVSGQGASETQY
j_gene: TRBJ2-5; len: 11; v_gene: TRBV28; CDR3aa: ASNSGGAETQY
j_gene: TRBJ2-5; len: 14; v_gene: TRBV20-1; CDR3aa: CARDGTSGGQETQY
j_gene: TRBJ2-3; len: 13; v_gene: TRBV20-1; CDR3aa: SVPTLAGGTDTQY
j_gene: TRBJ1-1; len: 12; v_gene: TRBV5-1; CDR3aa: ASSEGQGRSEAF
j_gene: TRBJ2-5; len: 13; v_gene: TRBV25-1; CDR3aa: ASSGYSHRQETQY
j_gene: TRBJ1-5; len: 11; v_gene: TRBV29-1; CDR3aa: SVEEDRYQPQH
j_gene: TRBJ2-5; len: 9; v_gene: TRBV12-3/TRBV12-4; CDR3aa: ASSAVETQY
j_gene: TRBJ1-5; len: 12; v_gene: TRBV7-9; CDR3aa: AGSTGRANQPQH
j_gene: TRBJ1-2; len: 12; v_gene: TRBV2; CDR3aa: ASSEYDRSSGYT
j_gene: TRBJ2-1; len: 14; v_gene: TRBV5-1; CDR3aa: ASSFERGVSYNEQF